This TCR beta chain derives from a study of beta chain features in type 1 diabetes. Study results and caveats: TCRB CDR3s from Type 1 diabetes patients were moderately but significantly shorter in all four CD4+ subsets. Patients' naive, central memory and regulatory TCRB repertoires appeared more alike than those of healthy donors.

J gave up 9 bases and V 7 bases, and 9 bases lay outside the gene matches. Germline lookup yields CDR1 MNHEY and CDR2 SMNVEV (reference sequence). The CDR3 spans 15 residues. As every portion of the isolated RNA was reverse transcribed, the sequencing read expressed TCRB transcripts. Naive, central memory and regulatory T cell samples came to a mean of roughly 4 million reads. Measured with immunoSEQ multiplex PCR; TCRdb has only the in-frame clones, and not every one. The repertoire holds some 350,000 clones, 8% to 10% seen once, with about 0.6% in the top ten. By way of CD45RO/CCR7/CD25/CD127/CD95/CD27, the CD4+ regulatory, stem cell-like memory, central memory and naive cells were sorted. Concerning this clone itself: Its antigen is as yet unknown.

The clonotype comes from a man aged 25 to 45 with type 1 diabetes. J is TRBJ2-1 and V is TRBV27; TRBD2 matches at 13 bases. The sequencing sample was made of central memory CD4+ T cells from blood. The CDR3 reads CASITGTSGNAEQFF. DNA of the CDR3: TGTGCCAGCATCACAGGGACTAGCGGGAATGCTGAGCAGTTCTTC.